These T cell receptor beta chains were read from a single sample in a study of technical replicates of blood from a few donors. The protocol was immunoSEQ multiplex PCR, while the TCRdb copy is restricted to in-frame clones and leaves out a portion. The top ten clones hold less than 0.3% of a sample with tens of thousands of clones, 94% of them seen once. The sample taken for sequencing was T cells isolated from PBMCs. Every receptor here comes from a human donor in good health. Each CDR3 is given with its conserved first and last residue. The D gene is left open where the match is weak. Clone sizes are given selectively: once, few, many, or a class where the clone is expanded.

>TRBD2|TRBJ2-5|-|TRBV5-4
CASRRTSLETQYF
TGTGCCAGCAGGAGGACTAGTTTGGAGACCCAGTACTTC
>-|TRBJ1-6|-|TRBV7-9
CASSFELNNSPLHF
TGTGCCAGCAGCTTTGAGCTAAATAATTCACCCCTCCACTTT
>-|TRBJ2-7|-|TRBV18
CASSFTSSYEQYF
TGTGCCAGCTCATTTACTAGCTCCTACGAGCAGTACTTC
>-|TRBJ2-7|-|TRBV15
CATSRDLSRAHEQYF
TGTGCCACCAGCAGAGATCTAAGCAGGGCCCACGAGCAGTACTTC
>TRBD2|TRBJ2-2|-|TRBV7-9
CASSQSGAYTGELFF
TGTGCCAGCAGCCAAAGCGGGGCCTACACCGGGGAGCTGTTTTTT
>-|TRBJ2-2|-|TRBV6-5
CASSRQFTGELFF
TGTGCCAGCAGTAGACAGTTCACCGGGGAGCTGTTTTTT
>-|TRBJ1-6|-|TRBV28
CASSSPPGRDNSPLHF
TGTGCCAGCAGTTCCCCCCCGGGGAGGGATAATTCACCCCTCCACTTT
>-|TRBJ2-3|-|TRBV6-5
CASSRYSVDTQYF
TGTGCCAGCAGCCGATACTCGGTAGATACGCAGTATTTT
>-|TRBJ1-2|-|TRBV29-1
CSVKGVLNYGYTF
TGCAGCGTCAAGGGAGTCCTTAACTATGGCTACACCTTC
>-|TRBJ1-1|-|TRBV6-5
CASSYSSGGGHTEAFF
TGTGCCAGCAGTTACTCTTCGGGGGGGGGACATACTGAAGCTTTCTTT
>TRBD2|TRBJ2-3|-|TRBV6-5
CASSYLGGSRTDTQYF
TGTGCCAGCAGTTATTTGGGCGGGAGTCGGACAGATACGCAGTATTTT
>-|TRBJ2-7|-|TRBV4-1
CASSPGVTYEQYF
TGCGCCAGCAGCCCGGGGGTCACCTACGAGCAGTACTTC
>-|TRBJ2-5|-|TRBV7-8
CASSFPGSSRETQYF
TGTGCCAGCAGCTTTCCCGGGAGTTCCCGAGAGACCCAGTACTTC
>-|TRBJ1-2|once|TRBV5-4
CASSLARAGNYGYTF
TGTGCCAGCAGCTTGGCCCGCGCAGGAAACTATGGCTACACCTTC
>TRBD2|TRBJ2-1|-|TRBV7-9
CAYTSGGGYNEQFF
TGTGCCTATACTAGCGGGGGTGGGTACAATGAGCAGTTCTTC
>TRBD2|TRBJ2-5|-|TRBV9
CASSVAGGETQYF
TGTGCCAGCAGCGTAGCCGGGGGGGAGACCCAGTACTTC
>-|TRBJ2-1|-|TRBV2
CATPKRGKSSYNEQFF
TGTGCCACTCCCAAAAGGGGCAAGAGCTCCTACAATGAGCAGTTCTTC
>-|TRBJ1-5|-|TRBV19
CASSLEVKNQPQHF
TGTGCCAGTAGTTTGGAGGTCAAGAATCAGCCCCAGCATTTT
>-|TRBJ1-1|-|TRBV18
CASSPRTANTEAFF
TGTGCCAGCTCACCACGGACAGCGAACACTGAAGCTTTCTTT
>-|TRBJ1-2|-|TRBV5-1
CASSLGRGVTGYTF
TGCGCCAGCAGCTTGGGCAGGGGAGTAACTGGCTACACCTTC
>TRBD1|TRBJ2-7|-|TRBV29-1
CSVEETGLYEQYF
TGCAGCGTTGAAGAGACAGGGCTCTACGAGCAGTACTTC
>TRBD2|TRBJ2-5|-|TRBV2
CASSESTSDPQETQYF
TGTGCCAGCAGTGAATCCACTAGCGACCCGCAAGAGACCCAGTACTTC
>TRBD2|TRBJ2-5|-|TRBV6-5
CASSPGTSGETQYF
TGTGCCAGCAGCCCCGGGACTAGCGGGGAGACCCAGTACTTC
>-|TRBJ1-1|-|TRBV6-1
CASSEARGNTEAFF
TGTGCCAGCAGTGAAGCGCGGGGGAACACTGAAGCTTTCTTT
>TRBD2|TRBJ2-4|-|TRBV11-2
CASSWTRTSGRVKNIQYF
TGTGCCAGCAGTTGGACCCGGACTAGCGGCAGGGTCAAAAACATTCAGTACTTC
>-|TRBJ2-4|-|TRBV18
CASSPSDIQYF
TGTGCCAGCTCCCCATCTGACATTCAGTACTTC
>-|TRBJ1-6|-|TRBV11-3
CASSFRVSSPLHF
TGTGCCAGCAGCTTCAGGGTGAGTTCACCCCTCCACTTT
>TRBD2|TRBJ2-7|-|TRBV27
CASSFSGSSYEQYF
TGTGCCAGCAGTTTTAGCGGGAGCTCCTACGAGCAGTACTTC
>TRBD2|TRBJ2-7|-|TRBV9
CASSVAGEREHYEQYF
TGTGCCAGCAGCGTCGCCGGGGAGCGGGAACACTACGAGCAGTACTTC
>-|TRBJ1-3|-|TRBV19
CASNDRPTFSGNTIYF
TGTGCCAGTAACGACAGGCCCACTTTCTCTGGAAACACCATATATTTT
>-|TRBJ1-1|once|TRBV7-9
CASSIQDRGTEAFF
TGTGCCAGCAGCATCCAGGATCGAGGGACTGAAGCTTTCTTT
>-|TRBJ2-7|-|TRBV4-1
CASSSASIYEQYF
TGCGCCAGCAGCAGCGCCAGTATCTACGAGCAGTACTTC
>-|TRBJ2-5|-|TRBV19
CASSIGIRAGETQYF
TGTGCCAGTAGTATCGGAATCCGAGCGGGAGAGACCCAGTACTTC